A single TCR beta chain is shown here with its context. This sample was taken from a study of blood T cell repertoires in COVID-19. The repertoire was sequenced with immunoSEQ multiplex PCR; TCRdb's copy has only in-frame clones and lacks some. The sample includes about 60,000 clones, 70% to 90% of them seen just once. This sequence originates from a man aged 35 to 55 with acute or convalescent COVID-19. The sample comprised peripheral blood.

The CDR3 here is CASSGRGTPGNTEAFF. The CDR3 bases are TGTGCCAGCAGCGGGCGGGGTACACCGGGGAACACTGAAGCTTTCTTT. V and J are TRBV21-1 and TRBJ1-1. TRBV21-1 is a recognized pseudogene. The CDR3 consists of 16 residues.